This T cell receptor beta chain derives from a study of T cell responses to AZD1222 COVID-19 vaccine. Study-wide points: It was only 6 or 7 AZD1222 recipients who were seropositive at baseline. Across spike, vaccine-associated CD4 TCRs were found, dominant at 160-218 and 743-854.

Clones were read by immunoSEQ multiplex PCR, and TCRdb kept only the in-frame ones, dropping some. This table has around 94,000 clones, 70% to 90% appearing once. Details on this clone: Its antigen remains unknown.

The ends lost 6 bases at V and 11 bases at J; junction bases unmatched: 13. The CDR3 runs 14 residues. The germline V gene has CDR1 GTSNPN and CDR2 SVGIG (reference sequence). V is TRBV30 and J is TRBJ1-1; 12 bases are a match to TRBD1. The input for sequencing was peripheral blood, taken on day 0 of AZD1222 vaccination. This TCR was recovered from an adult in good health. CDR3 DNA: TGTGCCTGTAACCGGGACAGGGGGCTGAGTATGGCTTTCTTT. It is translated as CACNRDRGLSMAFF.